One and the same sample provided the 28 T cell receptor beta chains below, sequenced in a study of cytomegalovirus exposure and HLA in healthy donors (TCRdb year 2017). Receptor amplification or capture employed the immunoSEQ multiplex PCR assay. The multiplex PCR relied on a mix of 60 forward primers for TCR Vbeta segments and 13 reverse primers for TCR Jbeta segments. What TCRdb holds here is the immuneACCESS table cut down to in-frame rearrangements. Part of the clones is not present; checked against another copy, under half of the missing clones reflect an unresolved V gene, and the others are unexplained. The table for this sample lists roughly 100,000 clones; about 62% of them were counted only once. The top ten hold over 4% of the sample. Material for sequencing was PBMCs. The receptors come from a human donor in good health.

This clone has only a few counts. This chain links TRBV7-9 with TRBJ2-3; a possible D gene is TRBD2 (6 bases). Trimming stripped 4 bases from V and 0 bases from J, with 11 bases between. This CDR3 spans 15 amino acids. Germline V gene sequence: CDR1 SEHNR, CDR2 FQNEAQ (reference sequence). CDR3 bases: TGTGCCAGCAGCTGGACTACGGAGAGCACAGATACGCAGTATTTT. As protein: CASSWTTESTDTQYF.

The chain links TRBV27 to TRBJ2-1; TRBD1 is a possible D gene (6 bases). V was clipped by 6 bases and J by 0 bases, with 12 bases between them. The CDR3 covers 15 residues. Germline CDR1 MNHEY, CDR2 SMNVEV (reference sequence). As DNA, the CDR3 is TGTGCCAGCAGCCCCGGGACAAGCTCCTACAATGAGCAGTTCTTC. Protein product: CASSPGTSSYNEQFF.

Here the CDR3 DNA reads TGTGCCACCAGCTCACAGGCAGGATACGAGCAGTACTTC. Translated, it gives CATSSQAGYEQYF. V usage is TRBV15 and J usage is TRBJ2-7; D possibly corresponds to TRBD1 (5 bases). Germline V gives CDR1 LNHNV, CDR2 YYDKDF (reference sequence). The CDR3 covers 13 residues. V lost 5 bases, J lost 4 bases, and 12 bases lay in between.

The rearrangement uses TRBV30 and TRBJ2-7, with 9 bases identical to TRBD1. Unmatched junction bases numbered 6, after V lost 2 bases and J lost 4 bases. This CDR3 spans 14 amino acids. The germline V gene encodes CDR1 GTSNPN and CDR2 SVGIG (reference sequence). The CDR3, as DNA: TGTGCCTGGAGTAAGGGACAGGGTTTTTACGAGCAGTACTTC. This encodes CAWSKGQGFYEQYF. The full variable domain, with the rest looked up from reference TRBV30 and TRBJ2-7, is SQTIHQWPATLVQPVGSPLSLECTVEGTSNPNLYWYRQAAGRGLQLLFYSVGIGQISSEVPQNLSASRPQDRQFILSSKKLLLSDSGFYLCAWSKGQGFYEQYFGPGTRLTVT.

A few counts support this clone. This chain links TRBV18 with TRBJ2-2; 8 positions agree with TRBD1. CDR3 size: 16 residues. CDR1 KGHSH and CDR2 LQKENI come from the germline V gene. V lost 2 bases, J lost 5 bases, and 7 bases stayed unmatched. The CDR3 protein is CASSPTGQGGTGELFF. The DNA of the CDR3 is TGTGCCAGCTCACCAACTGGACAGGGCGGAACCGGGGAGCTGTTTTTT.

In regard to this clone: The same CDR3 arises from other DNA sequences in this sample as well. The rearrangement links TRBV2 to TRBJ2-1; D might be TRBD2 (6 bases). V lost 1 base and J 11 bases, leaving 15 bases between the germline ends. This CDR3 spans 14 amino acids. Germline CDR1 is SNHLY and CDR2 is FYNNEI. CDR3 protein: CASSEGREWPQQFF. The CDR3 DNA reads as TGTGCCAGCAGTGAAGGTCGGGAGTGGCCCCAGCAGTTCTTC.

The gene calls are TRBV7-9 and TRBJ2-1, with 7 bases that match TRBD2. There are 15 residues in the CDR3. The germline CDR1 and CDR2 sequences are SEHNR and FQNEAQ (reference sequence). V lost 5 bases and J lost 7; bases outside the gene matches: 11. The CDR3 nucleotides read TGTGCCAGCAGCGAGCGGGACTATCTTCGGAATGAGCAGTTCTTC. This sequence encodes CASSERDYLRNEQFF.

This clone was seen only a few times. The chain employs TRBV5-4 and TRBJ2-7; TRBD2 matches at 14 bases. Trimming took 5 bases from V and 5 from J; bases not matched to a gene: 9. CDR3 length equals 16 residues. Germline V CDR1 and CDR2: SGHNT, YYREEE (reference sequence). The CDR3 protein is CASRPMGTSGSHEQYF. The CDR3, as DNA: TGTGCCAGCAGACCAATGGGGACTAGCGGGAGCCACGAGCAGTACTTC.

V usage is TRBV9 and J usage is TRBJ1-6; 12 bases line up with TRBD1. Germline loops: CDR1 SGDLS, CDR2 YYNGEE. V dropped 3 bases and J dropped 7; count of bases not matched to a gene: 2. This CDR3 spans 15 amino acids. The CDR3 reads CASSEGTGGNSPLHF. CDR3 DNA sequence: TGTGCCAGCAGCGAGGGGACAGGGGGCAATTCACCCCTCCACTTT.

The V gene is TRBV11-2, the J gene TRBJ2-5; 8 bases line up with TRBD1. The J call may be faulty, since TRBJ2-7 better matches the DNA end. The CDR3 totals 15 residues. The V gene's germline CDR1 is SGHAT and CDR2 FQNNGV. CDR3 nucleotide sequence: TGTGCCAGCAGCTTAGATGACGGGACAGGCTACGAGCAGTACTTC. This encodes CASSLDDGTGYEQYF.

The chain uses TRBV10-3 and TRBJ2-3, with 9 bases that match TRBD1. This CDR3 spans 14 amino acids. The V segment lost 10 bases and the J segment 6 bases; nucleotides outside the gene matches: 11. In germline, CDR1 is ENHRY, CDR2 SYGVKD. In DNA form, the CDR3 reads TGTGCCACCGATACAGGGGGCCAGCTGGATACGCAGTATTTT. Amino acid sequence: CATDTGGQLDTQYF.

The rearrangement joins TRBV2 to TRBJ2-1, with TRBD2 matching 8 bases. CDR1 is SNHLY and CDR2 is FYNNEI in the germline V gene. The CDR3 is made up of 12 amino acids. The V and J ends lost 7 bases and 9 bases, in that order; junction bases with no gene match: 5. CDR3 residues: CASTEREPEQFF. The CDR3 coding sequence is TGTGCCAGCACGGAGCGGGAGCCTGAGCAGTTCTTC.

The chain links TRBV18 to TRBJ1-4; 8 positions match TRBD1. The CDR3 loop spans 15 amino acids. Per germline, CDR1 KGHSH and CDR2 LQKENI. With V trimmed by 4 bases and J by 5 bases, 6 bases remained unmatched. CDR3 bases: TGTGCCAGCTCACTCAGGACAGGGTCGAATGAAAAACTGTTTTTT. Amino acids: CASSLRTGSNEKLFF.

This clone has only a few counts. The rearrangement joins TRBV7-9 to TRBJ2-1, with D possibly TRBD2 on 5 matching bases. CDR3 length: 15 residues. V lost 5 bases and J 5 bases, leaving 16 bases between the germline ends. In germline, CDR1 is SEHNR, CDR2 FQNEAQ (reference sequence). The chain's CDR3 is CASSSTRSSNNEQFF. The CDR3 nucleotides are TGTGCCAGCAGCAGCACACGGTCTAGCAACAATGAGCAGTTCTTC.

The chain uses TRBV27 and TRBJ2-7; 11 bases are shared with TRBD2. The CDR3 is 14 residues long. Looked up from germline, CDR1 is MNHEY and CDR2 is SMNVEV (reference sequence). Germline trimming cut 4 bases from V and 6 bases from J; bases unmatched to any gene: 5. For the CDR3, the DNA is TGTGCCAGCAGTTCAACTACTAGCGGGAGCGAGCAGTACTTC. Protein product: CASSSTTSGSEQYF.

This chain connects TRBV10-3 to TRBJ2-3; D possibly corresponds to TRBD1 (5 bases). Germline CDR1 ENHRY, CDR2 SYGVKD. With 6 bases removed from V and 2 bases from J, the gap between germline ends came to 12 bases. The length of the CDR3 is 14 residues. The CDR3 DNA is TGTGCCATCAGAGGGCCAGGGCCCACAGATACGCAGTATTTT. Protein: CAIRGPGPTDTQYF.

This clone was counted between two and nine times. This chain links TRBV11-2 with TRBJ2-3, with a weak D call TRBD2 (5 bases). This CDR3 has 13 residues. The V end lost 3 bases, the J end lost 4 bases, and 8 bases lay between the germline ends. Germline V gene lookup returns CDR1 SGHAT and CDR2 FQNNGV. The CDR3 sequence: CASSLNGADTQYF. CDR3 nucleotides: TGTGCCAGCAGCTTGAACGGGGCAGATACGCAGTATTTT. The whole variable domain, filled in from reference TRBV11-2 and TRBJ2-3, reads EAGVAQSPRYKIIEKRQSVAFWCNPISGHATLYWYQQILGQGPKLLIQFQNNGVVDDSQLPKDRFSAERLKGVDSTLKIQPAKLEDSAVYLCASSLNGADTQYFGPGTRLTVL.

This clone occurred once. This chain links TRBV5-4 with TRBJ1-1, with 8 bases fitting TRBD1. From germline, CDR1 is SGHNT and CDR2 YYREEE (reference sequence). After removal of 3 bases from V and 8 bases from J, the junction contained 9 bases not matched to a gene. This CDR3 is 14 amino acids long. CDR3: CASSSGQGGIEAFF. The CDR3 DNA follows: TGTGCCAGCAGCTCCGGACAGGGAGGGATCGAAGCTTTCTTT.

The CDR3 reads CASSLVSGVGQPQHF. CDR3 DNA sequence: TGTGCCAGCAGCTTAGTTTCCGGGGTAGGCCAGCCCCAGCATTTT. This rearrangement joins TRBV11-2 to TRBJ1-5, with D unclear. V lost 1 base and J lost 7, with 14 bases in between. The CDR3 length is 15 residues. The germline V gene has CDR1 SGHAT and CDR2 FQNNGV.

This clone was counted a few times. The V call is TRBV18, the J call TRBJ1-1, with a possible D match to TRBD1 (5 bases). Germline V gene data show CDR1 as KGHSH and CDR2 as LQKENI. The length of the CDR3 is 14 residues. With 1 base removed from V and 4 bases from J, the gap between germline ends came to 10 bases. The CDR3 protein is CASSPRGTATEAFF. The CDR3 nucleotides read TGTGCCAGCTCACCACGGGGGACTGCCACTGAAGCTTTCTTT. Full variable domain (rest looked up from reference TRBV18 and TRBJ1-1): NAGVMQNPRHLVRRRGQEARLRCSPMKGHSHVYWYRQLPEEGLKFMVYLQKENIIDESGMPKERFSAEFPKEGPSILRIQQVVRGDSAAYFCASSPRGTATEAFFGQGTRLTVV.

The chain couples TRBV29-1 to TRBJ2-1; D perhaps matches TRBD1 (5 bases). Germline lookup yields CDR1 SQVTM and CDR2 ANQGSEA. The CDR3 length is 19 residues. V lost 4 bases and J 3 bases, leaving 28 bases between the germline ends. The DNA for the CDR3 is TGCAGCGTTGTTTTTCCAGTGACAGAAACGACCTGGAGCTACAATGAGCAGTTCTTC. Translated, it gives CSVVFPVTETTWSYNEQFF.

This clone was observed a single time. The chain carries TRBV19 and TRBJ2-1; D might be TRBD2 (6 bases). Trimming left V 4 bases short and J 7 bases short, with 14 bases between. This CDR3 has 14 residues. Germline CDR1 is LNHDA and CDR2 is SQIVND (reference sequence). CDR3 region: CASSTGSIVNEQFF. In DNA form, the CDR3 reads TGTGCCAGTAGTACCGGGAGTATTGTAAATGAGCAGTTCTTC.

CDR3 region: CASRLAPSSYNEQFF. In DNA, the CDR3 is TGTGCCAGCAGACTAGCGCCAAGCTCCTACAATGAGCAGTTCTTC. The rearrangement links TRBV28 to TRBJ2-1; 7 bases agree with TRBD2. The CDR3 consists of 15 residues. CDR1 is MDHEN and CDR2 is SYDVKM in the germline V gene. The ends lost 6 bases at V and 0 bases at J; junction bases unmatched: 5. Based on the CDR3 plus reference TRBV28 and TRBJ2-1, the full variable domain is DVKVTQSSRYLVKRTGEKVFLECVQDMDHENMFWYRQDPGLGLRLIYFSYDVKMKEKGDIPEGYSVSREKKERFSLILESASTNQTSMYLCASRLAPSSYNEQFFGPGTRLTVL.

The chain carries TRBV11-2 and TRBJ1-4, with D possibly being TRBD1 (6 bases). This CDR3 region has 19 residues. V dropped 0 bases and J dropped 1 base, with 18 bases sitting between them. Germline V gives CDR1 SGHAT, CDR2 FQNNGV. CDR3 sequence reads: CASSLDRRGALRTNEKLFF. Here the CDR3 DNA reads TGTGCCAGCAGCTTAGATCGGCGGGGGGCTCTGAGAACTAATGAAAAACTGTTTTTT.

This clone was found a few times. V and J are TRBV4-1 and TRBJ1-2; possibly TRBD1 for D (5 bases). Germline loops: CDR1 MGHRA, CDR2 YSYEKL. With 1 base removed from V and 8 bases from J, the gap between germline ends came to 14 bases. The CDR3 is 14 residues long. CDR3 amino acids: CASSQGQYQGGYTF. Here the CDR3 DNA reads TGCGCCAGCAGCCAAGGCCAGTACCAGGGAGGCTACACCTTC.

V usage is TRBV21-1 and J usage is TRBJ2-1; the D call in the table, TRBD2, was not verified against the DNA. TRBV21-1 corresponds to a pseudogene. The CDR3 has 15 amino acids. CDR3 DNA sequence: TGTGCCAGCAGCGAAGGGACTAGCGCCTACAATGAGCAGTTCTTC. Its protein product is CASSEGTSAYNEQFF.

The rearrangement joins TRBV7-9 to TRBJ2-1, with TRBD2 matching over 8 bases. This CDR3 is 13 amino acids long. Germline CDR1 reads SEHNR; CDR2 reads FQNEAQ (reference sequence). The CDR3: CVCRGGSYNEQFF. CDR3 DNA sequence: TGTGTCTGTCGGGGGGGCTCCTACAATGAGCAGTTCTTC.

The CDR3 sequence is CASSSRGTSGRNEQFF. In nucleotides, the CDR3 is TGTGCCAGCAGCTCTAGGGGGACTAGCGGGAGAAATGAGCAGTTCTTC. V is TRBV11-1 and J is TRBJ2-1; TRBD2 matches at 14 bases. The junction had 6 bases not matched to a gene; V was cut back by 4 bases and J by 7 bases. The CDR3 is 16 amino acids. Germline V gene data show CDR1 as SGHAT and CDR2 as FQDESV (reference sequence).